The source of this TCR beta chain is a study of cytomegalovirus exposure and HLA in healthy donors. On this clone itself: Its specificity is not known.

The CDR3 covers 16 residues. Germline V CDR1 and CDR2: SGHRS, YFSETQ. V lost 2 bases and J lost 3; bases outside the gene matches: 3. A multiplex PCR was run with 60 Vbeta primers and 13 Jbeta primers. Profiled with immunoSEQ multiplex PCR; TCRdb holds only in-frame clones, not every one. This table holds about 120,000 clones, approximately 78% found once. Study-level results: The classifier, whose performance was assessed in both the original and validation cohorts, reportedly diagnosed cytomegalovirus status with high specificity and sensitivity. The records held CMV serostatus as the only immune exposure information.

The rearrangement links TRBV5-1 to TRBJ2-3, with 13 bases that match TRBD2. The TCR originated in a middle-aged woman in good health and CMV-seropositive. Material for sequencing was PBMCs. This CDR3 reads CASSFGTSGATDTQYF. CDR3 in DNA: TGCGCCAGCAGCTTTGGGACTAGCGGGGCGACAGATACGCAGTATTTT.